This T cell receptor (beta chain) was profiled in a study of control samples from healthy donors and cancer patients. Germline V gene data show CDR1 as SEHNR and CDR2 as FQNEAQ (reference sequence). This CDR3 contains 14 residues. V lost 6 bases and J 2 bases, leaving 14 bases between the germline ends. Produced via immunoSEQ multiplex PCR; TCRdb's table is partial and in-frame only. The sample holds about 120,000 clones, more than 75% seen once. This clone showed up just once. Sequencing was performed on blood. The TCR sequence derives from a woman in her seventies in good health. V gene TRBV7-9 combines with J gene TRBJ2-7; no clear D gene. The CDR3 region is CASRPDGSTYEQYF. As DNA, the CDR3 is TGTGCCAGCAGGCCGGACGGATCGACCTACGAGCAGTACTTC.